Presented here are 16 T cell receptor beta chains from one specimen sequenced in a study of shared clonotypes between healthy human individuals. Sequencing was performed with immunoSEQ multiplex PCR; in TCRdb, only in-frame clones are kept and a portion is missing. The sample has roughly 2.2 million clones; 80% to 95% are singletons. Specimen: naive CD4+ T cells from PBMCs. Subset reported: CD45RA+ positively selected. These receptors were collected from a man in his late teens or twenties in good health. Some clones in this sample may be carry-over from other donors' samples.

V gene TRBV30 combines with J gene TRBJ2-7; 7 bases fit TRBD2. Germline loops: CDR1 GTSNPN, CDR2 SVGIG (reference sequence). V was pared by 0 bases and J by 2 bases, with 7 bases of the junction left unmatched. There are 15 residues in the CDR3. CDR3 region: CAWSVGGSTTYEQYF. The CDR3 DNA is TGTGCCTGGAGTGTTGGCGGGAGCACCACCTACGAGCAGTACTTC.

The chain carries TRBV28 and TRBJ2-7; 10 bases match TRBD1. J was trimmed by 4 bases and V by 5 bases; bases with no gene match: 8. The CDR3 consists of 15 residues. Germline CDR1 MDHEN, CDR2 SYDVKM. This CDR3 reads CASSGGQGGVYEQYF. The CDR3 nucleotides read TGTGCCAGCAGTGGAGGACAGGGGGGAGTGTACGAGCAGTACTTC.

This rearrangement joins TRBV25-1 to TRBJ2-7; D not certain. This CDR3 comprises 14 residues. Germline V gene lookup returns CDR1 MGHDK and CDR2 SYGVNS. Trimming took off 6 bases at V and 5 bases at J, with 17 bases between the two ends. The CDR3 coding sequence is TGTGCCAGCAGCGGGTCCCGGGTAGTAAACGAGCAGTACTTC. Its protein is CASSGSRVVNEQYF.

This clone has just one count. The genes are TRBV19 and TRBJ2-1, with 13 bases lining up with TRBD2. After removal of 5 bases from V and 5 bases from J, the junction contained 6 bases not matched to a gene. Germline CDR1 LNHDA, CDR2 SQIVND (reference sequence). The CDR3 sequence is 16 residues long. The CDR3 region is CASSSTSGRGDNEQFF. In nucleotides, the CDR3 is TGTGCCAGTAGTTCTACTAGCGGGAGGGGAGACAATGAGCAGTTCTTC.

Concerning this clone: Other DNA sequences from this sample encode an identical CDR3 as well. The rearrangement uses TRBV18 and TRBJ2-1; D call uncertain. V was shortened by 1 base and J by 7 bases, with 5 bases between the two germline ends. CDR1 is KGHSH, CDR2 LQKENI, per germline. The CDR3 length is 12 residues. CDR3 protein: CASSPRTNEQFF. The CDR3 region has the DNA TGTGCCAGCTCACCACGGACGAATGAGCAGTTCTTC.

The chain employs TRBV13 and TRBJ2-1, with TRBD2 matching over 8 bases. Losses at the gene ends were 0 bases for V and 7 bases for J; bases not matched to a gene: 17. The CDR3 is 19 residues long. CDR1 and CDR2 from the germline V gene are PRHDT and FYEKMQ (reference sequence). This CDR3 is CASSLGVGVSGSRGNEQFF. For the CDR3, the DNA is TGTGCCAGCAGCTTAGGGGTGGGCGTAAGCGGGAGCCGTGGGAATGAGCAGTTCTTC.

The chain uses TRBV5-1 and TRBJ1-1, with D perhaps matching TRBD1 (6 bases). Germline V gene sequence: CDR1 SGHRS, CDR2 YFSETQ. Trimming left V 4 bases short and J 1 base short, with 11 bases between. The CDR3 runs 14 residues. The chain's CDR3 is CASSQGTPNTEAFF. The DNA of the CDR3 is TGCGCCAGCAGCCAAGGGACACCGAACACTGAAGCTTTCTTT.

This chain connects TRBV7-9 to TRBJ1-5; D is undetermined. CDR1 and CDR2 (germline): SEHNR, FQNEAQ (reference sequence). The CDR3 contains 16 residues. The V end lost 2 bases, the J end lost 2 bases, and 13 bases lay between the germline ends. The DNA of the CDR3 is TGTGCCAGCAGCTTATATTACTCGGGAGGCAATCAGCCCCAGCATTTT. Protein product: CASSLYYSGGNQPQHF. The entire variable domain, with the rest obtained from reference TRBV7-9 and TRBJ1-5, is as follows: DTGVSQNPRHKITKRGQNVTFRCDPISEHNRLYWYRQTLGQGPEFLTYFQNEAQLEKSRLLSDRFSAERPKGSFSTLEIQRTEQGDSAMYLCASSLYYSGGNQPQHFGDGTRLSIL.

The genes are TRBV2 and TRBJ2-7; possibly TRBD1 for D (6 bases). Germline V gene data show CDR1 as SNHLY and CDR2 as FYNNEI. This CDR3 has 16 residues. The V gene lost 3 bases and the J gene lost 1 base, with 16 bases spanning the gap. The CDR3 loop is CASSDIQTGLSYEQYF. CDR3 nucleotide sequence: TGTGCCAGCAGTGACATACAGACAGGCCTATCCTACGAGCAGTACTTC. The variable domain in full, with the rest retrieved from reference TRBV2 and TRBJ2-7, is EPEVTQTPSHQVTQMGQEVILRCVPISNHLYFYWYRQILGQKVEFLVSFYNNEISEKSEIFDDQFSVERPDGSNFTLKIRSTKLEDSAMYFCASSDIQTGLSYEQYFGPGTRLTVT.

This chain links TRBV5-1 with TRBJ2-1; 8 nucleotides align to TRBD2. The CDR3 is 14 residues long. Looked up from germline, CDR1 is SGHRS and CDR2 is YFSETQ. J lost 10 bases, V lost 3 bases, and 9 bases had no gene match. This CDR3 is CASSSPLSGTEQFF. In DNA, the CDR3 is TGCGCCAGCAGCTCCCCCCTTAGCGGGACCGAGCAGTTCTTC.

The rearrangement uses TRBV6-5 and TRBJ1-1; D is ambiguous. Germline values: CDR1 MNHEY, CDR2 SVGAGI. The CDR3 contains 15 residues. Trimming shortened V by 2 bases and J by 1 base, and 11 bases separated the two germline ends. The CDR3 DNA is TGTGCCAGCAGTTACAATCGGGATTGGAACACTGAAGCTTTCTTT. Residues: CASSYNRDWNTEAFF.

This clone was recorded only once. The rearrangement joins TRBV5-1 to TRBJ2-7, with 10 bases identical to TRBD1. In germline, CDR1 is SGHRS, CDR2 YFSETQ. The CDR3 runs 14 residues. V was pared by 4 bases and J by 3 bases, with 4 bases of the junction left unmatched. CDR3 DNA: TGCGCCAGCAGCACCTGGACAGGGGGCTACGAGCAGTACTTC. Translated: CASSTWTGGYEQYF. The whole variable domain, filled in from reference TRBV5-1 and TRBJ2-7, reads KAGVTQTPRYLIKTRGQQVTLSCSPISGHRSVSWYQQTPGQGLQFLFEYFSETQRNKGNFPGRFSGRQFSNSRSEMNVSTLELGDSALYLCASSTWTGGYEQYFGPGTRLTVT.

Here the CDR3 reads CAWSVQGANQPQHF. The DNA for the CDR3 is TGTGCCTGGAGTGTACAGGGGGCGAATCAGCCCCAGCATTTT. The chain recombines TRBV30 with TRBJ1-5; 9 positions match TRBD1. Losses at the gene ends were 0 bases for V and 4 bases for J; bases not matched to a gene: 1. The CDR3 sequence is 14 residues long. Per germline, CDR1 GTSNPN and CDR2 SVGIG (reference sequence). Complete variable domain (other parts from reference TRBV30 and TRBJ1-5): SQTIHQWPATLVQPVGSPLSLECTVEGTSNPNLYWYRQAAGRGLQLLFYSVGIGQISSEVPQNLSASRPQDRQFILSSKKLLLSDSGFYLCAWSVQGANQPQHFGDGTRLSIL.

This clone has a single count. Other DNA sequences within the sample encode an identical CDR3. J is TRBJ2-7 and V is TRBV18, with D uncertain. Deletions cut 2 bases from V and 4 bases from J, with 3 bases between. This CDR3 has 11 amino acids. Per germline, CDR1 KGHSH and CDR2 LQKENI. The CDR3 nucleotides read TGTGCCAGCTCACCAGAATACGAGCAGTACTTC. Its translation is CASSPEYEQYF.

The chain joins TRBV27 to TRBJ1-4, with 12 bases matching TRBD1. The CDR3 covers 16 residues. Germline V gene data show CDR1 as MNHEY and CDR2 as SMNVEV (reference sequence). V lost 8 bases, J lost 5 bases, and 9 bases stayed unmatched. CDR3 nucleotide sequence: TGTGCCAGCCCCGTCCCGGGACAGGGGGCGAATGAAAAACTGTTTTTT. This encodes CASPVPGQGANEKLFF.

The chain carries TRBV5-1 and TRBJ1-3; D call uncertain. V was cut by 5 bases and J by 0 bases, with 18 bases left in between. This CDR3 has 17 amino acids. Germline V lookup: CDR1 SGHRS, CDR2 YFSETQ. The CDR3 DNA is TGCGCCAGCAGTTATCTGGGCAGTGACACCTCTGGAAACACCATATATTTT. Translating it yields CASSYLGSDTSGNTIYF.